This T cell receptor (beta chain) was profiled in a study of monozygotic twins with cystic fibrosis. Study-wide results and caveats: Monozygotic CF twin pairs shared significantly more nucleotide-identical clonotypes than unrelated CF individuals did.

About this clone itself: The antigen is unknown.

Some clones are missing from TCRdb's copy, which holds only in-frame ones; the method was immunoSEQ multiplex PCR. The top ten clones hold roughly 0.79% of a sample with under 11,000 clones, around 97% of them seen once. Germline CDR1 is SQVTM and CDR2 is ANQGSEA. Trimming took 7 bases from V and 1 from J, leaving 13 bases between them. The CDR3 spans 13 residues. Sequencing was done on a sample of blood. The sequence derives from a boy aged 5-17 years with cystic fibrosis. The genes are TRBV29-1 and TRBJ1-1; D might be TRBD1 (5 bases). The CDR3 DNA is TGCAGCGCTATCCGGGACGGGAACACTGAAGCTTTCTTT. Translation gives CSAIRDGNTEAFF.